The following is a T cell receptor (beta chain) sequence with its context. What it binds is unknown. These data come from a study of cytomegalovirus exposure and HLA in healthy donors. From germline, CDR1 is SGDLS and CDR2 YYNGEE. Trimming cost V 4 bases and J 6 bases, with 10 bases left between them. The CDR3 is made up of 12 amino acids. Donors were ostensibly healthy at sampling, although undocumented immune exposures were probable. The study's findings and limits: Some TCR beta chains (about 180 of them) were listed as cytomegalovirus-associated.

Use of 60 Vbeta and 13 Jbeta primers characterized the PCR. TCRdb's table, derived via immunoSEQ multiplex PCR, lists solely in-frame clones and lacks some. The data hold approximately 190,000 clones, with 81% observed a single time. This rearrangement joins TRBV9 to TRBJ1-2; TRBD1 is a possible D gene (5 bases). The sequencing sample was made of PBMCs. This sequence originates from a man aged 50 to 59 in good health and CMV-seronegative. CDR3 amino acids: CASSSGGDGYTF. In nucleotides, the CDR3 is TGTGCCAGCAGCTCGGGGGGGGATGGCTACACCTTC. The full variable domain, with the rest looked up from reference TRBV9 and TRBJ1-2, is DSGVTQTPKHLITATGQRVTLRCSPRSGDLSVYWYQQSLDQGLQFLIQYYNGEERAKGNILERFSAQQFPDLHSELNLSSLELGDSALYFCASSSGGDGYTFGSGTRLTVV.